The 13 T cell receptor beta chains listed next were all sequenced from one sample in a study of T cell repertoires in cytomegalovirus infection. No antigen has been assigned to these receptors. TCRdb ran MiXCR on the reads and lists one entry per CDR3 protein. The sample has some 800,000 distinct CDR3 sequences, roughly 33% seen once. The sample here was cultured CD8+ T cells from PBMCs, taken from culture after CMV antigen stimulation. All receptors come from a human donor in good health (CMV status not recorded). Some clones in this sample may be carry-over from other donors' samples.

The genes are TRBV10-3 and TRBJ1-2; perhaps TRBD1 as D (6 bases). The CDR3 runs 17 residues. From germline, CDR1 is ENHRY and CDR2 SYGVKD. The V end was cut by 3 bases, the J end by 2 bases, with 19 bases between. CDR3 nucleotides: TGTGCCATCAGTGAATCGAACTTTGCGGACAGAAACTATGGCTACACCTTC. Amino acids: CAISESNFADRNYGYTF.

The V gene is TRBV12-3 or TRBV12-4, the J gene TRBJ2-5; D unclear. This CDR3 has 14 amino acids. V dropped 7 bases and J dropped 8 bases, with 20 bases sitting between them. Here the CDR3 reads CASTSKTLADTQYF. The CDR3 coding sequence is TGTGCCAGCACGTCAAAAACCCTTGCGGACACCCAGTACTTC.

The J gene is TRBJ2-3, the V gene TRBV27; D possibly corresponds to TRBD1 (5 bases). V shed 3 bases and J shed 3 bases, with 10 bases lying between them. There are 14 residues in the CDR3. From germline, CDR1 is MNHEY and CDR2 SMNVEV (reference sequence). This CDR3 is CASSLLPGTDTQYF. The CDR3 coding sequence is TGTGCCAGCAGTTTGTTGCCAGGGACAGATACGCAGTATTTT.

The V call is TRBV19, the J call TRBJ2-1; 9 nucleotides agree with TRBD1. The germline V gene has CDR1 LNHDA and CDR2 SQIVND (reference sequence). V gave up 3 bases and J gave up 2 bases; unmatched junction bases: 2. This CDR3 is built from 15 residues. CDR3 sequence reads: CASSMGQGPYNEQFF. The CDR3 DNA is TGTGCCAGTAGTATGGGACAGGGACCCTACAATGAGCAGTTCTTC. The entire variable domain, with the rest obtained from reference TRBV19 and TRBJ2-1, is as follows: DGGITQSPKYLFRKEGQNVTLSCEQNLNHDAMYWYRQDPGQGLRLIYYSQIVNDFQKGDIAEGYSVSREKKESFPLTVTSAQKNPTAFYLCASSMGQGPYNEQFFGPGTRLTVL.

By share of the sample, this clonotype is medium-sized. V is TRBV7-9 and J is TRBJ2-7, with 8 bases fitting TRBD1. CDR3 length equals 14 residues. Germline-derived CDR1 and CDR2 are SEHNR and FQNEAQ (reference sequence). J lost 3 bases, V lost 5 bases, and 6 bases had no gene match. The CDR3 spells CASSRQGTSYEQYF. The CDR3 DNA reads as TGTGCCAGCAGCAGACAGGGGACGAGCTACGAGCAGTACTTC.

The chain carries TRBV4-3 and TRBJ1-5; 8 bases align to TRBD1. After removal of 6 bases from V and 3 bases from J, the junction contained 7 bases not matched to a gene. The CDR3 is 15 residues long. From germline, CDR1 is LGHNA and CDR2 YSLEER. The CDR3 nucleotides read TGCGCCAGCAGTCCTGACAGGGGAATCAATCAGCCCCAGCATTTT. Translating it yields CASSPDRGINQPQHF.

This clonotype was recorded a few times. The gene calls are TRBV10-3 and TRBJ1-1; 8 bases align to TRBD1. V trimming: 4 bases; J trimming: 0 bases; junction bases outside the gene matches: 1. The germline V gene encodes CDR1 ENHRY and CDR2 SYGVKD. The CDR3 contains 14 residues. CDR3 in amino acids: CAISGGQVNTEAFF. The CDR3, as DNA: TGTGCCATCAGTGGGGGACAGGTGAACACTGAAGCTTTCTTT.

This clonotype was seen only a few times. This chain links TRBV18 with TRBJ1-6; D uncertain. This CDR3 is built from 14 residues. Germline V gives CDR1 KGHSH, CDR2 LQKENI. Trimming shortened V by 3 bases and J by 5 bases, and 8 bases separated the two germline ends. CDR3: CASSPVGDNSPLHF. CDR3 nucleotide sequence: TGTGCCAGCTCACCCGTGGGCGATAATTCACCCCTCCACTTT.

The table lists this clonotype with a few counts. The chain joins TRBV2 to TRBJ2-2; TRBD1 might be the D (6 bases). The CDR3 runs to 15 residues. The V end lost 6 bases, the J end lost 3 bases, and 14 bases lay between the germline ends. Germline CDR1 is SNHLY and CDR2 is FYNNEI. The CDR3 loop is CASSAGTLYTGELFF. CDR3 nucleotides: TGTGCCAGCAGCGCCGGGACACTATACACCGGGGAGCTGTTTTTT.

This chain connects TRBV28 to TRBJ1-5, with D unclear. The ends were cut back, 7 bases at V and 7 bases at J, with 20 bases in the middle. CDR1 is MDHEN, CDR2 SYDVKM, per germline. The CDR3 sequence is 15 residues long. Here the CDR3 reads CASNDLQEAWQPQHF. The CDR3 DNA is TGTGCCAGCAACGATCTCCAGGAGGCTTGGCAGCCCCAGCATTTT.

This clonotype occurred many times. V usage is TRBV7-2 and J usage is TRBJ2-5; a possible D gene is TRBD1 (6 bases). The V end lost 2 bases, the J end lost 1 base, and 11 bases lay between the germline ends. Germline values: CDR1 SGHTA, CDR2 FQGNSA. This CDR3 has 15 amino acids. The CDR3 protein is CASSLRTGIQETQYF. In DNA form, the CDR3 reads TGTGCCAGCAGCTTAAGAACAGGGATCCAAGAGACCCAGTACTTC.

The chain couples TRBV20-1 to TRBJ2-7; D remains ambiguous. CDR3 length equals 13 residues. CDR1 is DFQATT, CDR2 SNEGSKA, per germline (reference sequence). V lost 6 bases to trimming and J lost 0 bases, with 12 bases between them. The CDR3 region is CSANSLSSYEQYV. CDR3 bases: TGCAGTGCAAATTCACTAAGCTCCTACGAGCAGTACGTC.

This clonotype is a singleton in its sample. The chain links TRBV28 to TRBJ2-1; TRBD2 agrees at 15 bases. With 5 bases clipped from V and 4 bases from J, the junction kept 15 bases outside the gene matches. From germline, CDR1 is MDHEN and CDR2 SYDVKM. This CDR3 contains 20 residues. DNA of the CDR3: TGTGCCAGCAGTCCCCCTCTAGGACTAGCGGGGGGGCCTGGGTACAATGAGCAGTTCTTC. Its protein product is CASSPPLGLAGGPGYNEQFF.